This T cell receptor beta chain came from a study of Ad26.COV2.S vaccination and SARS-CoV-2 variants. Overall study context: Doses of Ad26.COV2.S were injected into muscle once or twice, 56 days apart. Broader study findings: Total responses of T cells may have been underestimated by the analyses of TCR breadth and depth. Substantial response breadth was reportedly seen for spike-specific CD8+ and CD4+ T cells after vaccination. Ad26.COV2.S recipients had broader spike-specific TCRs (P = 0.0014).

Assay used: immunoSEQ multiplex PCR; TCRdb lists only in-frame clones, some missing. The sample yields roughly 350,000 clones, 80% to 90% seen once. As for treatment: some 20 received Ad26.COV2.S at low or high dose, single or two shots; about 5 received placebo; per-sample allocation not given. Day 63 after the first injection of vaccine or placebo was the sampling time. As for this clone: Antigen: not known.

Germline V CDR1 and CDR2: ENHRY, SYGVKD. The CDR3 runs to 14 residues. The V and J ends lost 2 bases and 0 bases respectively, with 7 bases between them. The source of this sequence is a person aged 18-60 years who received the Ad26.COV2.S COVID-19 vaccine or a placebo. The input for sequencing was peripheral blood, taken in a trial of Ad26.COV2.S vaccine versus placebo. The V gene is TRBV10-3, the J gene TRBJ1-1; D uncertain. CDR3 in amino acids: CAISEPGMNTEAFF. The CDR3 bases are TGTGCCATCAGTGAGCCGGGGATGAACACTGAAGCTTTCTTT.